The 26 T cell receptor beta chains in this list originate from one sample, sequenced in a study of T cells in Graves' hyperthyroidism and ophthalmopathy. RNA transcripts yielded amplified TCR beta CDR3 regions. The study used the HTBI primer set for a first-round RT-PCR of the TCR CDR3. TCRdb called the multiplex PCR reads again in MiXCR, with one record for every CDR3 protein. The data hold approximately 330,000 distinct CDR3 sequences, with roughly an eighth observed a single time. The material sequenced was blood. The source of these receptors is a woman aged 40 to 49 with Graves' ophthalmopathy.

Ten or more counts support this clonotype. The CDR3 loop reads CASTPSTTIGYTF. The CDR3 nucleotides read TGTGCCAGCACTCCCTCCACGACGATTGGCTACACCTTC. This chain links TRBV28 with TRBJ1-2; D uncertain. Germline V CDR1 and CDR2: MDHEN, SYDVKM. This CDR3 is built from 13 residues. The V gene lost 7 bases and the J gene lost 7 bases, with 16 bases spanning the gap.

This clonotype has at least ten counts. V gene TRBV18 combines with J gene TRBJ2-2, with 7 bases aligning to TRBD1. This CDR3 contains 13 residues. Looked up from germline, CDR1 is KGHSH and CDR2 is LQKENI. The J segment lost 6 bases and the V segment lost 8 bases, leaving 6 bases of the junction unmatched. Here the CDR3 reads CASSPQGAGELFF. The CDR3 DNA sequence: TGTGCCAGCAGCCCGCAGGGGGCCGGGGAGCTGTTTTTT.

The J gene is TRBJ2-5, the V gene TRBV20-1; TRBD2 matches 10 bases. This CDR3 region has 14 residues. The V gene's germline CDR1 is DFQATT and CDR2 SNEGSKA (reference sequence). V was pared by 5 bases and J by 5 bases, with 8 bases of the junction left unmatched. In DNA, the CDR3 is TGCAGTGCTCAGCTAGCGGGGGATGTTGAGACCCAGTACTTC. Amino acid sequence: CSAQLAGDVETQYF.

This sequence joins TRBV5-1 and TRBJ1-2, with unresolved D. With 1 base removed from V and 3 bases from J, the gap between germline ends came to 13 bases. Per the germline V gene, CDR1 is SGHRS and CDR2 is YFSETQ. There are 15 residues in the CDR3. The CDR3 here is CASSLLPQAHYGYTF. The CDR3 region has the DNA TGCGCCAGCAGCTTGCTACCCCAGGCTCACTATGGCTACACCTTC.

This clonotype was recorded many times. The chain combines TRBV12-3 or TRBV12-4 with TRBJ1-1; D might be TRBD1 (6 bases). This CDR3 comprises 15 residues. The V and J ends lost 3 bases and 6 bases respectively, with 17 bases between them. The CDR3 bases are TGTGCCAGCAGTTTGCGTGGGGGCCGGGGCCCTGAAGCTTTCTTT. Its translation is CASSLRGGRGPEAFF.

About this clonotype itself: One end of the junction does not line up with germline, which may come from a read error. The chain joins TRBV19 to TRBJ2-3, with 10 nucleotides matching TRBD2. CDR3 length equals 14 residues. The germline gives CDR1 LNHDA, CDR2 SQIVND (reference sequence). The CDR3 DNA is TGTGCCAGTAGTATTGGACTAGCGGCAGATACGCAATATTTT. Encoded protein: CASSIGLAADTQYF.

This clonotype has only one observation. The chain uses TRBV24-1 and TRBJ2-2; no reliable D call. Germline V gene lookup returns CDR1 KGHDR and CDR2 SFDVKD. The CDR3 extends over 14 amino acids. Deletions cut 10 bases from V and 1 base from J, with 12 bases between. The DNA of the CDR3 is TGTGCCACGATGAGAACGGAGAACACCGGGGAGCTGTTTTTT. Encoded protein: CATMRTENTGELFF.

The chain carries TRBV14 and TRBJ1-4; D ambiguous. Germline V gives CDR1 SGHDN, CDR2 FVKESK. The V end was cut by 2 bases, the J end by 5 bases, with 9 bases between. The CDR3 consists of 14 residues. The CDR3 nucleotides read TGTGCCAGCAGCCAATACCAGTTAAATGAAAAACTGTTTTTT. This translates into CASSQYQLNEKLFF.

This clonotype was picked up many times. The genes are TRBV29-1 and TRBJ2-7; D remains ambiguous. CDR3 length: 12 amino acids. V was pared by 1 base and J by 4 bases, with 8 bases between. Germline CDR1 is SQVTM and CDR2 is ANQGSEA. The CDR3 sequence is CSVEGEAYEQYF. In nucleotides, the CDR3 is TGCAGCGTTGAAGGGGAAGCTTACGAGCAGTACTTC.

This clonotype has at least ten counts. This chain uses TRBV6-5 with TRBJ2-1, with D possibly matching TRBD2 (6 bases). The germline CDR1 and CDR2 sequences are MNHEY and SVGAGI. This CDR3 has 15 residues. V was shortened by 0 bases and J by 2 bases, with 8 bases between the two germline ends. CDR3 nucleotides: TGTGCCAGCAGTTACTCGGCGGGACCCTACAATGAGCAGTTCTTC. It yields the protein CASSYSAGPYNEQFF.

This clonotype was observed a handful of times. This sequence joins TRBV12-3 or TRBV12-4 and TRBJ2-2, with D perhaps assigned TRBD1 or TRBD2 (5 bases each). The V end was cut by 0 bases, the J end by 2 bases, with 7 bases between. The CDR3 contains 15 residues. The CDR3 spells CASSLAGVNTGELFF. In DNA, the CDR3 is TGTGCCAGCAGTTTAGCGGGGGTAAACACCGGGGAGCTGTTTTTT.

This clonotype turned up a few times. The J gene is TRBJ2-1, the V gene TRBV20-1, with 13 bases aligning to TRBD2. Germline V gene lookup returns CDR1 DFQATT and CDR2 SNEGSKA (reference sequence). The trim removed 5 bases at V and 7 bases at J, leaving 14 bases unmatched. The CDR3 has 17 amino acids. The CDR3: CSAPTTSGGAYKNEQFF. The CDR3 nucleotides read TGCAGTGCTCCTACAACTAGCGGGGGGGCCTATAAGAATGAGCAGTTCTTC.

This clonotype has ten or more counts. This chain links TRBV3-1 with TRBJ2-4; tentative D call: TRBD1 (6 bases). Germline V CDR1 and CDR2: LGHDT, YNNKEL (reference sequence). Trimming stripped 1 base from V and 5 bases from J, with 18 bases between. CDR3 length equals 17 residues. Written as DNA, the CDR3 is TGTGCCAGCAGCCAAGCCTCAACAGGGACGGGGCAAAACATTCAGTACTTC. Protein sequence: CASSQASTGTGQNIQYF. The full variable domain, its missing parts supplied by reference TRBV3-1 and TRBJ2-4, is DTAVSQTPKYLVTQMGNDKSIKCEQNLGHDTMYWYKQDSKKFLKIMFSYNNKELIINETVPNRFSPKSPDKAHLNLHINSLELGDSAVYFCASSQASTGTGQNIQYFGAGTRLSVL.

The gene calls are TRBV2 and TRBJ2-1; no firm D call. Germline V gene lookup returns CDR1 SNHLY and CDR2 FYNNEI. The CDR3 covers 13 residues. V shed 4 bases and J shed 7 bases, with 11 bases lying between them. CDR3 DNA: TGTGCCAGCAGTGTGGGAACGGTAAATGAGCAGTTCTTC. This translates into CASSVGTVNEQFF.

Ten or more counts support this clonotype. The chain joins TRBV6-5 to TRBJ1-1; D unresolved. V shed 0 bases and J shed 0 bases, with 8 bases lying between them. The CDR3 is 15 residues long. CDR1 MNHEY and CDR2 SVGAGI come from the germline V gene. The CDR3 protein is CASSYSRNMNTEAFF. The CDR3 DNA sequence: TGTGCCAGCAGTTACTCCCGGAACATGAACACTGAAGCTTTCTTT.

The V gene is TRBV20-1, the J gene TRBJ2-3; D remains unclear. V was cut by 4 bases and J by 6 bases, with 14 bases left in between. Germline lookup yields CDR1 DFQATT and CDR2 SNEGSKA (reference sequence). The CDR3 consists of 13 residues. The CDR3 sequence is CSATSLGLDTQYF. CDR3 in DNA: TGCAGTGCTACAAGCTTAGGTTTGGATACGCAGTATTTT.

This clonotype was picked up a small number of times. The genes are TRBV3-1 and TRBJ2-1; D might be TRBD2 (7 bases). Deletions cut 1 base from V and 3 bases from J, with 13 bases between. Germline V gene lookup returns CDR1 LGHDT and CDR2 YNNKEL (reference sequence). This CDR3 spans 16 amino acids. The DNA of the CDR3 is TGTGCCAGCAGCCAAGTTCCAGCGGGACACTACAATGAGCAGTTCTTC. It specifies CASSQVPAGHYNEQFF.

This clonotype showed up many times. The V gene is TRBV7-8, the J gene TRBJ2-1; the D gene could be TRBD1 or TRBD2 (5 bases each). The germline CDR1 and CDR2 sequences are SGHVS and FQNEAQ. V was cut by 3 bases and J by 5 bases, with 20 bases left in between. The CDR3 has 17 amino acids. CDR3 sequence: CASSFTRARGYNNEQFF. The CDR3, as DNA: TGTGCCAGCAGCTTTACGCGGGCGAGGGGCTATAACAATGAGCAGTTCTTC.

This clonotype was seen many times. The chain joins TRBV7-8 to TRBJ1-5; possible D gene TRBD1, 6 bases. Germline loops: CDR1 SGHVS, CDR2 FQNEAQ. V was clipped by 4 bases and J by 7 bases, with 14 bases between them. There are 14 residues in the CDR3. The CDR3 DNA sequence: TGTGCCAGCAGCTCATTACAGGGCTGGCAGCCCCAGCATTTT. It yields the protein CASSSLQGWQPQHF.

This clonotype was seen many times. This rearrangement joins TRBV20-1 to TRBJ2-5; D possibly corresponds to TRBD2 (6 bases). Germline lookup yields CDR1 DFQATT and CDR2 SNEGSKA (reference sequence). This CDR3 has 15 residues. V lost 2 bases, J lost 5 bases, and 18 bases lay in between. This chain's CDR3 is CSARSHAGPSETQYF. The DNA of the CDR3 is TGCAGTGCTAGAAGTCACGCGGGACCTTCGGAGACCCAGTACTTC.

This clonotype occurred many times. The chain joins TRBV20-1 to TRBJ2-7, with 8 bases fitting TRBD2. The germline V gene has CDR1 DFQATT and CDR2 SNEGSKA (reference sequence). With V trimmed by 3 bases and J by 6 bases, 10 bases remained unmatched. The CDR3 contains 14 residues. CDR3 sequence reads: CSARKSGRLGEQYF. CDR3 coding DNA: TGCAGTGCTAGGAAAAGCGGGAGATTAGGCGAGCAGTACTTC.

This clonotype appeared many times. The chain recombines TRBV7-9 with TRBJ2-7; 7 bases fit TRBD2. The germline CDR1 and CDR2 sequences are SEHNR and FQNEAQ (reference sequence). V shed 3 bases, J shed 4 bases, and the junction held 6 bases outside the gene matches. This CDR3 has 14 amino acids. CDR3 amino acids: CASSFGAGPYEQYF. Here the CDR3 DNA reads TGTGCCAGCAGCTTTGGAGCGGGGCCTTACGAGCAGTACTTC.

In this sample, this clonotype turned up many times. V is TRBV2 and J is TRBJ2-7, with TRBD2 matching over 9 bases. This CDR3 contains 15 residues. CDR1 is SNHLY and CDR2 is FYNNEI in the germline V gene. With 4 bases clipped from V and 6 bases from J, the junction kept 10 bases outside the gene matches. The CDR3 loop is CASSVAGAPGGEQYF. In nucleotides, the CDR3 is TGTGCCAGCAGTGTAGCGGGAGCCCCCGGCGGCGAGCAGTACTTC.

Written as DNA, the CDR3 is TGTGCCAGCAGTTACGGAGCAGGGGGCAGAGGTGAGCAGTTCTTC. Protein sequence: CASSYGAGGRGEQFF. The rearrangement links TRBV6-5 to TRBJ2-1; 8 nucleotides agree with TRBD1. Germline-derived CDR1 and CDR2 are MNHEY and SVGAGI. The junction had 9 bases not matched to a gene; V was cut back by 2 bases and J by 9 bases. The CDR3 loop spans 15 amino acids.

In its sample, this clonotype was seen many times. This chain uses TRBV12-5 with TRBJ2-3, with D possibly matching TRBD2 (6 bases). Germline V gene lookup returns CDR1 LGHNT and CDR2 FRNRAP. This CDR3 comprises 12 residues. Trimming removed 4 bases at V and 6 bases at J, with 8 bases between. In nucleotides, the CDR3 is TGTGCTAGTGGTTCGGAGGGGGATACGCAGTATTTT. It is translated as CASGSEGDTQYF.

The sample holds many counts of this clonotype. The rearrangement links TRBV7-9 to TRBJ1-1; unclear D gene. The V gene's germline CDR1 is SEHNR and CDR2 FQNEAQ (reference sequence). The CDR3 loop spans 14 amino acids. Trimming left V 3 bases short and J 2 bases short, with 10 bases between. This CDR3 is CASSLDGTNTEAFF. DNA of the CDR3: TGTGCCAGCAGCTTGGACGGTACTAACACTGAAGCTTTCTTT.